Listed below are T cell receptor beta chains from one sample, sequenced in a study of PD-1 blockade in classical Hodgkin lymphoma. Method: immunoSEQ multiplex PCR; TCRdb's copy keeps in-frame clones and lacks some. Of 55,000 to 65,000 clones in the sample, 80% to 90% are singletons; the top ten hold 15%. The starting material was peripheral blood mononuclear cells (PBMCs), obtained at baseline. Receptor source: a human donor with classical Hodgkin lymphoma. CDR3s include the opening cysteine and the closing phenylalanine or tryptophan. D genes are given only for firm matches. Clone sizes are given selectively: once, few, many, or a class where the clone is expanded.

>TRBD1|TRBJ1-6|TRBV6-1|-
TGTGCCAGCAGTGAACTTGGCAGGGGGGGATCACCCCTCCACTTT
CASSELGRGGSPLHF
>-|TRBJ1-6|TRBV27|-
TGTGCCAGCAAACAGGGACTGATGAGGTCACCCCTCCACTTT
CASKQGLMRSPLHF
>-|TRBJ1-6|TRBV14|-
TGTGCCAGCAGCCAAGATAACGAAAGGGAAGATCCCCGCGCGACTAATTCACCCCTCCACTTT
CASSQDNEREDPRATNSPLHF
>TRBD1|TRBJ2-2|TRBV6-5|-
TGTGCCAGCAGACCCCAGGGGGCGAATGCCGGGGAGCTGTTTTTT
CASRPQGANAGELFF
>-|TRBJ1-2|TRBV7-9|few
TGTGCCAGCAGCCTTATGGGGTCCTATGGCTACACCTTC
CASSLMGSYGYTF
>-|TRBJ1-1|TRBV4-1|-
TGCGCCAGCAGCCAAGAGAACAGGAGGAACACTGAAGCTTTCTTT
CASSQENRRNTEAFF
>-|TRBJ1-6|TRBV25-1|-
TGTGCCAGCGCCACCCCAGCAGTCAATTCACCCCTCCACTTT
CASATPAVNSPLHF
>-|TRBJ1-2|TRBV28|once
TGTGCCAGCAGTTTATCCAACAGTGGTTATGGCTACACCTTC
CASSLSNSGYGYTF
>TRBD1|TRBJ2-3|TRBV5-1|-
TGCGCCAGCAACGACGTCCCAGGGGGCTACACAGATACGCAGTATTTT
CASNDVPGGYTDTQYF
>-|TRBJ1-2|TRBV7-6|-
TGTGCCAGCAGCTTAGCGCGTTTCCCAGATTTGGCGTCGGGCTACACCTTC
CASSLARFPDLASGYTF
>-|TRBJ2-7|TRBV21-1|-
TGTGCCAGCAGAAAAACAGGACTAGCGGGGTACGAGCAGTACTTC
CASRKTGLAGYEQYF
>-|TRBJ2-7|TRBV30|once
TGTGCCTGGAGTGGGTTCTACGAGCAGTACTTC
CAWSGFYEQYF
>-|TRBJ1-1|TRBV11-2|-
TGTGCCAGCAGCTTAGTGATGAACAGGGTGGTGAACACTGAAGCTTTCTTT
CASSLVMNRVVNTEAFF
>-|TRBJ1-1|TRBV6-5|-
TGTGCCAGCAGATCAGGGCGTAGCGCTTTCTTT
CASRSGRSAFF
>-|TRBJ2-2|TRBV4-1|-
TGCGCCAGCAGCCAAGGGGCAGGAACCGGGGAGCTGTTTTTT
CASSQGAGTGELFF
>TRBD1|TRBJ2-7|TRBV2|once
TGTGCCAGCAGTGGGGGACAGGGAGCGATCTTTTACGAGCAGTACTTC
CASSGGQGAIFYEQYF
>TRBD1|TRBJ1-1|TRBV6-5|-
TGTGCCAGCAGTTACCGTCCAGGGGGCGGGAAATCCGAAGCTTTCTTT
CASSYRPGGGKSEAFF
>-|TRBJ1-1|TRBV18|-
TGTGCCAGCTCACAGGGACAACTCACTGAAGCTTTCTTT
CASSQGQLTEAFF
>-|TRBJ2-7|TRBV5-4|-
TGTGCCAGCAGCCGGTGGCGGCGGGGGCCGCCCTACGAGCAGTACTTC
CASSRWRRGPPYEQYF
>-|TRBJ1-1|TRBV18|-
TGTGCCAGCTCACCCCGGGACCTGGGAGTCGGGGGCACTGAAGCTTTCTTT
CASSPRDLGVGGTEAFF
>-|TRBJ2-1|TRBV29-1|-
TGCAGCGTTGAGAAGAGTCAGGGGAAGTTCTTC
CSVEKSQGKFF
>-|TRBJ2-5|TRBV27|-
TGTGCCAGCAGTGAGGGGGAGACCCAGTACTTC
CASSEGETQYF
>TRBD1|TRBJ1-2|TRBV10-2|-
TGCGCCAGCAGTGGGTATCAGGGGGCGAACTATGGCTACACCTTC
CASSGYQGANYGYTF
>-|TRBJ2-7|TRBV10-2|-
TGCGCCAGCGGGGGCCTCCTCTCCTACGAGCAGTACTTC
CASGGLLSYEQYF
>-|TRBJ1-4|TRBV21-1|once
TGTGCCAGCAGCAAAGGATCCCCAGGGCGCAAGGCAACTAATGAAAAACTGTTTTTT
CASSKGSPGRKATNEKLFF
>-|TRBJ2-3|TRBV7-7|-
TGTGCTAGCAGCCCCCTTCGAGGGGATACGCAGTATTTT
CASSPLRGDTQYF
>-|TRBJ1-6|TRBV5-5|-
TGTGCCAGCAGCTTTCAGGAGGGGTCGGATTCACCCCTCCACTTT
CASSFQEGSDSPLHF
>-|TRBJ1-3|TRBV6-5|-
TGTGCCAGCAGTTACTCAGTGACTGGAAACACCATATATTTT
CASSYSVTGNTIYF
>-|TRBJ1-2|TRBV5-8|-
TGTGCCAGCAGCTCAGGGGCGGCATTTAACTATGGCTACACCTTC
CASSSGAAFNYGYTF
>-|TRBJ1-4|TRBV6-6|-
TGTGCCAGCGCAGTAAAGAGGGAACTGTTTTTT
CASAVKRELFF
>TRBD1|TRBJ1-2|TRBV19|-
TGTGCCAGTAGTACTCAGGGGGCCGAGGGCTACACCTTC
CASSTQGAEGYTF
>-|TRBJ1-5|TRBV10-2|-
TGCGCCAGCAGTGGTGGGGCTGGGCAGCCCCAGCATTTT
CASSGGAGQPQHF
>-|TRBJ1-2|TRBV5-8|-
TGTGCCAGCAGCTCGGATGGGACGGGCTATGGCTACACCTTC
CASSSDGTGYGYTF
>-|TRBJ2-3|TRBV27|once
TGTGCCAGCAGATACGGGACTCTACCTCACGATACGCAGTATTTT
CASRYGTLPHDTQYF
>-|TRBJ2-7|TRBV7-2|-
TGTGCCAGCAGCTTAGGACTAGTCGAGCAGTACTTC
CASSLGLVEQYF
>-|TRBJ1-6|TRBV11-2|few
TGTGCCAGCAGCTTAGAGTCCGCATCCCTTTCACCCCTCCACTTT
CASSLESASLSPLHF
>-|TRBJ2-1|TRBV5-6|-
TGTGCCAGCAGCTTGAGTCTTTACAATGAGCAGTTCTTC
CASSLSLYNEQFF
>-|TRBJ2-3|TRBV7-9|-
TGTGCCAGCAGTCACCCGCCGGTTACACCTCTGGGCACAGATACGCAGTATTTT
CASSHPPVTPLGTDTQYF
>-|TRBJ2-2|TRBV19|-
TGTGCCAGTAGTATAAACCTTGCTTACAGGATGAACACCGGGGAGCTGTTTTTT
CASSINLAYRMNTGELFF
>-|TRBJ2-2|TRBV7-8|medium-sized
TGTGCCAGCAGCTCCTGGGGTAGCCCCGGGGAGCTGTTTTTT
CASSSWGSPGELFF
>TRBD1|TRBJ1-4|TRBV5-1|once
TGCGCCAGCAGGCTGATACCGGGACAGTCTAATGAAAAACTGTTTTTT
CASRLIPGQSNEKLFF
>-|TRBJ1-6|TRBV2|-
TGTGCCAGCCGCGATTACAATTCACCCCTCCACTTT
CASRDYNSPLHF